This is a list of T cell receptor beta chains from one sample in a study of T cells in Graves' hyperthyroidism and ophthalmopathy. TCRdb reanalysed the multiplex PCR reads using MiXCR and keeps one entry per CDR3 protein. The sample contains approximately 300,000 distinct CDR3 sequences, about 15% of which appear only once. The sample consisted of blood. The receptors were sampled from a man aged 30 to 45 with Graves' hyperthyroidism. The conserved cysteine and the conserved F or W are not part of the CDR3 here.

V	J	CDR3
TRBV27	TRBJ2-7	ASSLWQSSSYEQY
TRBV18	TRBJ2-4	ASSPEPGRGKNIQY
TRBV20-1	TRBJ1-1	SAREILGGEVAF
TRBV9	TRBJ2-5	ASSARPLAETQY
TRBV12-3/TRBV12-4	TRBJ2-5	ASSFSAGETQY
TRBV11-2	TRBJ2-1	ASRGISGRTSYNEQF
TRBV9	TRBJ2-1	ASRPGPGSSYNEQF
TRBV14	TRBJ2-5	ASSQIPGGVTQY
TRBV6-1	TRBJ2-1	ATIISGSSYNEQF
TRBV28	TRBJ2-7	ASSPLNLYEQY
TRBV19	TRBJ1-2	ASRCDRGACSDYGYT
TRBV19	TRBJ2-1	ASSPQGASSYNEQF
TRBV20-1	TRBJ1-6	SAREPWPSSPLH
TRBV12-3/TRBV12-4	TRBJ1-5	ASSSATGQNQPQH
TRBV24-1	TRBJ2-5	ATSDGREGGETQY
TRBV2	TRBJ1-1	ASSEAGVTEAF
TRBV14	TRBJ2-5	ASSLLASQETQY
TRBV18	TRBJ2-3	ASSPFRADTQY
TRBV28	TRBJ2-3	ASSLLGDRRADTQY
TRBV7-9	TRBJ1-4	ASSPGTGGEKLF
TRBV28	TRBJ1-4	ASSLPDRDNNEKLF
TRBV4-2	TRBJ2-7	ASSQGVSSGNEQY
TRBV3-1	TRBJ2-7	ASSQDTDSSYEQY
TRBV2	TRBJ2-7	ASSENPFGPLAGGNYEQY
TRBV28	TRBJ2-1	ASSPFRGTAYNEQF
TRBV28	TRBJ1-4	ASSLREKLF
TRBV30	TRBJ1-3	AWSVWGLSGNTIY
TRBV2	TRBJ1-5	ASQGRGSNQPQH
TRBV18	TRBJ2-7	ASSPPGQGVNEQY
TRBV5-1	TRBJ2-2	ASSFGDRGSPGELF
TRBV5-1	TRBJ2-3	ASSGLPTDTQY
TRBV20-1	TRBJ1-5	SAFQQGTHRNQPQH
TRBV7-2	TRBJ1-2	ASSSRQGGGYT
TRBV24-1	TRBJ2-3	ATSDPRGRMGDTQY
TRBV7-8	TRBJ2-1	AGSLVWGGSTYNEQF
TRBV12-3/TRBV12-4	TRBJ1-5	ASSFSLGGDSNQPQH
TRBV29-1	TRBJ2-3	SVALLPGQSTDTQY
TRBV10-3	TRBJ2-2	AISEGAGTLVDGELF
TRBV20-1	TRBJ2-1	SARDRAPDEQF
TRBV20-1	TRBJ2-7	SARAAHRTYEQY
TRBV6-2/TRBV6-3	TRBJ2-7	ASIERGNYVEQY
TRBV20-1	TRBJ2-1	SARPYSGMEQF
TRBV2	TRBJ2-3	AELSLAGGFEDTQY
TRBV28	TRBJ1-2	ASTKGQSYGYT
TRBV19	TRBJ1-6	ASSIMGPWRGGSPLH
TRBV18	TRBJ2-1	ASSPGVIRGNEQF
TRBV11-1	TRBJ2-1	ASSQDVAPSYNEQF
TRBV28	TRBJ1-5	ASRLSAGAQPQH
TRBV20-1	TRBJ2-1	SASDSPGQMQF
TRBV7-9	TRBJ1-5	ASSLHQPQH
TRBV6-1	TRBJ1-5	AVRVGVYGNQPQH
TRBV20-1	TRBJ1-1	SARARREAF
TRBV7-8	TRBJ2-7	ASSYAGGSFYEQY
TRBV7-2	TRBJ2-1	ASLLQGASEQF
TRBV19	TRBJ2-1	ASQESGLNEQF
TRBV3-1	TRBJ2-1	ASSQVEGGGAGEQF
TRBV6-4	TRBJ1-6	ASSPEQGLNSPLH